This TCR beta chain was sequenced during a study of T cell changes during pregnancy in multiple sclerosis. Germline V CDR1 and CDR2: SGHKS, YYEKEE (reference sequence). Deletions cut 3 bases from V and 2 bases from J, with 6 bases between. The CDR3 covers 12 residues. Only in-frame clones appear in the TCRdb table, and some are missing; sequencing was by immunoSEQ multiplex PCR. The sample has 35,000 to 45,000 clones; over 75% are singletons. This material consisted of CD4+ T cells from peripheral blood mononuclear cells, taken in the third trimester of pregnancy. This sequence was found in a female donor with multiple sclerosis, enrolled in a pregnancy study. The chain employs TRBV5-5 and TRBJ2-7; D gene ambiguous. As DNA, the CDR3 is TGTGCCAGCAGCTGGAGCACCTACGAGCAGTACTTC. This sequence encodes CASSWSTYEQYF. The variable domain in full, completed from reference TRBV5-5 and TRBJ2-7, reads DAGVTQSPTHLIKTRGQQVTLRCSPISGHKSVSWYQQVLGQGPQFIFQYYEKEERGRGNFPDRFSARQFPNYSSELNVNALLLGDSALYLCASSWSTYEQYFGPGTRLTVT.